This is a list of T cell receptor beta chains from one sample in a study of CD8 T cells in ankylosing spondylitis. Via MiXCR, TCRdb re-called the 5' RACE reads, giving one row per CDR3 protein. Among 150,000 to 200,000 distinct CDR3 sequences, around 10% were seen once, and the ten largest hold 25% to 35%. The sequenced material came from blood, either unsorted or a sorted T cell fraction (not recorded which). The source is a male donor with ankylosing spondylitis or in good health (not recorded which). CDR3s include the opening cysteine and the closing phenylalanine or tryptophan. D genes are given only for firm matches. Not all rows give a size; the values are once, few, many and, for expanded clones, a class.

clone size: many; D gene: NA; J gene: TRBJ2-1; V gene: TRBV12-3/TRBV12-4; CDR3 length: 11; CDR3 DNA: TGTGCCAGCAGTTTCCTCGATGAGCAGTTCTTC; CDR3 protein: CASSFLDEQFF
clone size: many; D gene: NA; J gene: TRBJ1-5; V gene: TRBV12-3/TRBV12-4; CDR3 length: 11; CDR3 DNA: TGTGCCAGCACCAGGTCTCAGCCCCAGCATTTT; CDR3 protein: CASTRSQPQHF
clone size: few; D gene: TRBD1; J gene: TRBJ1-1; V gene: TRBV5-1; CDR3 length: 13; CDR3 DNA: TGCGCCAGCAGCTTGGGTTCAGGGGGCGAAGCTTTCTTT; CDR3 protein: CASSLGSGGEAFF
clone size: few; D gene: TRBD1; J gene: TRBJ2-7; V gene: TRBV18; CDR3 length: 14; CDR3 DNA: TGTGCCAGCTCACCACCCGGACAGGGGGCGAAGCAGTACTTC; CDR3 protein: CASSPPGQGAKQYF
clone size: many; D gene: NA; J gene: TRBJ2-2; V gene: TRBV4-2; CDR3 length: 15; CDR3 DNA: TGTGCCAGCAGCCAAGCCGCACTTAACACCGGGGAGCTGTTTTTT; CDR3 protein: CASSQAALNTGELFF
clone size: many; D gene: NA; J gene: TRBJ1-1; V gene: TRBV5-1; CDR3 length: 16; CDR3 DNA: TGCGCCAGCAGCTTGGAGACCGGGACGGCCAACACTGAAGCTTTCTTT; CDR3 protein: CASSLETGTANTEAFF
clone size: many; D gene: NA; J gene: TRBJ2-7; V gene: TRBV10-3; CDR3 length: 13; CDR3 DNA: TGTGCCATCCGAGCCGAAGCAGAATACGAGCAGTACTTC; CDR3 protein: CAIRAEAEYEQYF
clone size: few; D gene: NA; J gene: TRBJ2-3; V gene: TRBV7-9; CDR3 length: 15; CDR3 DNA: TGTGCCAGCGGAGACCGCCCGGACGGATCAGATACGCAGTATTTT; CDR3 protein: CASGDRPDGSDTQYF
clone size: many; D gene: NA; J gene: TRBJ2-1; V gene: TRBV5-1; CDR3 length: 15; CDR3 DNA: TGCGCCAGCAGTTTTACAGGAAACCCCTACAATGAGCAGTTCTTC; CDR3 protein: CASSFTGNPYNEQFF
clone size: NA; D gene: TRBD2; J gene: TRBJ2-3; V gene: TRBV12-3/TRBV12-4; CDR3 length: 16; CDR3 DNA: TGTGCCAGCGGTTTAGGTAGCGGGAAGTCCGGAGATACGCAGTATTTT; CDR3 protein: CASGLGSGKSGDTQYF
clone size: few; D gene: NA; J gene: TRBJ2-3; V gene: TRBV7-8; CDR3 length: 15; CDR3 DNA: TGTGCCAGCAGACACCGGGACCCAATCACAGATACGCAGTATTTT; CDR3 protein: CASRHRDPITDTQYF
clone size: few; D gene: NA; J gene: TRBJ1-5; V gene: TRBV2; CDR3 length: 16; CDR3 DNA: TGTGCCAGCAGCCAGATCCGGATCCAGGGCGATCAGCCCCAGCATTTT; CDR3 protein: CASSQIRIQGDQPQHF
clone size: many; D gene: NA; J gene: TRBJ1-2; V gene: TRBV5-1; CDR3 length: 13; CDR3 DNA: TGCGCCAGCACATCCACAGTGAACTATGGCTACACCTTC; CDR3 protein: CASTSTVNYGYTF
clone size: many; D gene: TRBD1; J gene: TRBJ2-5; V gene: TRBV5-6; CDR3 length: 16; CDR3 DNA: TGTGCCAGCAGCTACACAAGACAGGGCCTCCAAGAGACCCAGTACTTC; CDR3 protein: CASSYTRQGLQETQYF
clone size: NA; D gene: TRBD1; J gene: TRBJ2-5; V gene: TRBV27; CDR3 length: 15; CDR3 DNA: TGTGCCAGCAGTGCTTCACAGGGGCTCAGAGAGACCCAGTACTTC; CDR3 protein: CASSASQGLRETQYF
clone size: many; D gene: NA; J gene: TRBJ2-7; V gene: TRBV12-3/TRBV12-4; CDR3 length: 14; CDR3 DNA: TGTGCCAGCAGTAGGACAGAAGCCCCGGTGGAGCAGTACTTC; CDR3 protein: CASSRTEAPVEQYF
clone size: many; D gene: TRBD2; J gene: TRBJ2-2; V gene: TRBV5-1; CDR3 length: 15; CDR3 DNA: TGCGCCAGCAGCGGATCCGGGACTAGTTCCGGGGAGCTGTTTTTT; CDR3 protein: CASSGSGTSSGELFF
clone size: many; D gene: TRBD2; J gene: TRBJ2-3; V gene: TRBV12-3/TRBV12-4; CDR3 length: 17; CDR3 DNA: TGTGCCAGCAGTCCTTGGACTAGCGGGGATACCACAGATACGCAGTATTTT; CDR3 protein: CASSPWTSGDTTDTQYF
clone size: many; D gene: NA; J gene: TRBJ2-5; V gene: TRBV9; CDR3 length: 14; CDR3 DNA: TGTGCCAGCAGCGTAGGAGCCGGACAAGAGACCCAGTACTTC; CDR3 protein: CASSVGAGQETQYF
clone size: many; D gene: TRBD1; J gene: TRBJ1-5; V gene: TRBV5-5; CDR3 length: 14; CDR3 DNA: TGTGCCAGCAGCACAGGGGTGAGCAATCAGCCCCAGCATTTT; CDR3 protein: CASSTGVSNQPQHF